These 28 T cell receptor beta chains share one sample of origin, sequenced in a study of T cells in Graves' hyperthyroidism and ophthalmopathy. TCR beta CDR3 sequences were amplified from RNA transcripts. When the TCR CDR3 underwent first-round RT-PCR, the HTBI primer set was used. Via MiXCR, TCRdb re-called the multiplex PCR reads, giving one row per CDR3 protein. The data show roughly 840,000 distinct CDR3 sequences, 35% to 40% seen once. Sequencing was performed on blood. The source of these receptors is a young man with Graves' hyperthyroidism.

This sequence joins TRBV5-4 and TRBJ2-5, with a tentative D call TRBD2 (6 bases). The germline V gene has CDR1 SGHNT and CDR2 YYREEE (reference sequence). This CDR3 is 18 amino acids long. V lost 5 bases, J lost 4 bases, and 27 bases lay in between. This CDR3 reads CASSSSLVPGTGVETQYF. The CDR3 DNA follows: TGTGCCAGCAGTTCTTCCCTAGTACCGGGAACGGGGGTAGAGACCCAGTACTTC.

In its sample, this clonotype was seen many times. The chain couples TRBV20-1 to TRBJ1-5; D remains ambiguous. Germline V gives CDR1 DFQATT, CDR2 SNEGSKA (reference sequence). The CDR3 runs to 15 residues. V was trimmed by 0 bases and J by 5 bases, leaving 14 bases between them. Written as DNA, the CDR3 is TGCAGTGCTAGAGATCTGGAGGGTTGGGATCAGCCCCAGCATTTT. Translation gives CSARDLEGWDQPQHF.

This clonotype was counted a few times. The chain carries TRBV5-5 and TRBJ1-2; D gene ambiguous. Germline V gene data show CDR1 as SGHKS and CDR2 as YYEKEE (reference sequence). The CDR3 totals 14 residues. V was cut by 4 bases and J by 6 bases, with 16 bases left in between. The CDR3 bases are TGTGCCAGCAGCACGGGAGGGTCGTACCATGGCTACACCTTC. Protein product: CASSTGGSYHGYTF.

The DNA for the CDR3 is TGCAGCGCGCAAAGACAGGGGGCCAACGTCCTGACTTTC. It is translated as CSAQRQGANVLTF. The chain has TRBV29-1 and TRBJ2-6, with a tentative D call TRBD1 (5 bases). In germline, CDR1 is SQVTM, CDR2 ANQGSEA. This CDR3 region has 13 residues. The ends were cut back, 7 bases at V and 4 bases at J, with 11 bases in the middle.

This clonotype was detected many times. The CDR3 spells CSVEFGQSGYEQYF. The CDR3, as DNA: TGCAGCGTTGAATTCGGACAGAGCGGTTACGAGCAGTACTTC. V usage is TRBV29-1 and J usage is TRBJ2-7, with D possibly TRBD1 on 6 matching bases. The V gene's germline CDR1 is SQVTM and CDR2 ANQGSEA. The CDR3 sequence is 14 residues long. Trimming took off 2 bases at V and 4 bases at J, with 15 bases between the two ends.

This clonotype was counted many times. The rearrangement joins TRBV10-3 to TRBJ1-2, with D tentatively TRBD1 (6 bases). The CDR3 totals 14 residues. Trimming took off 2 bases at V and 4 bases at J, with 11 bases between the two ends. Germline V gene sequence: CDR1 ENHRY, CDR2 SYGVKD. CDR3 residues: CAISEDRLVYGYTF. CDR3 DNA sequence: TGTGCCATCAGTGAGGACAGGCTTGTCTATGGCTACACCTTC.

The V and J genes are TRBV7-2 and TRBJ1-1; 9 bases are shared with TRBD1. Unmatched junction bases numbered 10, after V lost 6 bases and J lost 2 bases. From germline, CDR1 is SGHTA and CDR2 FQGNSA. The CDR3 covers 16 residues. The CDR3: CASSSQGAMVNTEAFF. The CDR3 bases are TGTGCCAGCAGTTCACAGGGGGCCATGGTAAACACTGAAGCTTTCTTT.

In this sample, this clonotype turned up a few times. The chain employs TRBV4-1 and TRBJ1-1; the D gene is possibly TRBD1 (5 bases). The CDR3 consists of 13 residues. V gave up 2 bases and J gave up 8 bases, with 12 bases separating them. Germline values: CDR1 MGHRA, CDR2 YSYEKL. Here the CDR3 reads CASSQLGGAEAFF. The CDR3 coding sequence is TGCGCCAGCAGCCAATTGGGAGGGGCCGAAGCTTTCTTT.

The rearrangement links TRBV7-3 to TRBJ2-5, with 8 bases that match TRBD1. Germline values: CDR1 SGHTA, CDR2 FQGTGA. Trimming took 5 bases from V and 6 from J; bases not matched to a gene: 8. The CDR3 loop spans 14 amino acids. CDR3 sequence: CASSPPGGAQTQYF. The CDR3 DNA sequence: TGTGCCAGCAGCCCCCCAGGGGGCGCACAGACCCAGTACTTC.

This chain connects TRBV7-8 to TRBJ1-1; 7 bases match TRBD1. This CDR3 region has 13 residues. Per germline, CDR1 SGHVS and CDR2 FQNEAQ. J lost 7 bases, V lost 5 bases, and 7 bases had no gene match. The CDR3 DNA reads TGTGCCAGCAGCCCAGGGGGGCGGAATGAAGCTTTCTTT. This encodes CASSPGGRNEAFF.

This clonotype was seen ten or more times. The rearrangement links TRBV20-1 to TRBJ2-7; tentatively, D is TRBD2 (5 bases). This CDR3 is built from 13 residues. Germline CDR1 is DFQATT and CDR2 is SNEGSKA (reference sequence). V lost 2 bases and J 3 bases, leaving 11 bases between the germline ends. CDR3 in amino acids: CSARRRLGYEQYF. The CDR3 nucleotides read TGCAGTGCTAGAAGGAGGCTAGGCTACGAGCAGTACTTC.

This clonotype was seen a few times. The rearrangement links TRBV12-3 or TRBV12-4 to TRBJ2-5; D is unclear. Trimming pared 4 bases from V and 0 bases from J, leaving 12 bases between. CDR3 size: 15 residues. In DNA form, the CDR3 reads TGTGCCAGCAGTTGGTCAGACGGGTACCAAGAGACCCAGTACTTC. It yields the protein CASSWSDGYQETQYF.

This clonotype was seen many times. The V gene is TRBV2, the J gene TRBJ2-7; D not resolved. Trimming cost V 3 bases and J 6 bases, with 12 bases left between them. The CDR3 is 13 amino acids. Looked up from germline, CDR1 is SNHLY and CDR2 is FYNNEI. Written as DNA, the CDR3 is TGTGCCAGCAGTGATCCCACGGCGAGCGAGCAGTACTTC. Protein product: CASSDPTASEQYF.

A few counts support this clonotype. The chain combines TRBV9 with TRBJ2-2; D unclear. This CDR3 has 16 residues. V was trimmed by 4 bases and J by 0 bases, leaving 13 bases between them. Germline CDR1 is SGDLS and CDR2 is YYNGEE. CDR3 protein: CASSLPPNTNTGELFF. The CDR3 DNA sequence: TGTGCCAGCAGCCTTCCCCCAAACACGAACACCGGGGAGCTGTTTTTT.

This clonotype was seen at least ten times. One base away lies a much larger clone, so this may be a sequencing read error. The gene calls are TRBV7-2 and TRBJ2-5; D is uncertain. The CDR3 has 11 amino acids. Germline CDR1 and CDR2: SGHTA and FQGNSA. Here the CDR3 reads CASSPQGTQYF. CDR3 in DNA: TGTGCCAGCAGCCCCCAAGGGACCCAGTACTTC.

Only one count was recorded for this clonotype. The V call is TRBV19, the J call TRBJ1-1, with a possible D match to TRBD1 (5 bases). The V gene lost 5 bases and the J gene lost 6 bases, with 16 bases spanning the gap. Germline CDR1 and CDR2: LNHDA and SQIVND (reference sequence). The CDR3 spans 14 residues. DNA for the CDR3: TGTGCCAGTAGTTTGGGACGGGGGGAATCTGAAGCTTTCTTT. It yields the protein CASSLGRGESEAFF.

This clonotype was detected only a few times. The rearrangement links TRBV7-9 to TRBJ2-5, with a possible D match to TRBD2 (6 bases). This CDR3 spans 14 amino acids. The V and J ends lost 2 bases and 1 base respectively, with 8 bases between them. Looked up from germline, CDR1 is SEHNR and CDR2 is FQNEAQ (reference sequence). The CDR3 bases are TGTGCCAGCAGCTTAAGGGACTTCCAAGAGACCCAGTACTTC. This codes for CASSLRDFQETQYF.

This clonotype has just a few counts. The CDR3 DNA is TGTGCCAGCAGTCGTCACAGCACCGGGGAGCTGTTTTTT. This encodes CASSRHSTGELFF. This sequence joins TRBV11-2 and TRBJ2-2; no definite D call. The V gene's germline CDR1 is SGHAT and CDR2 FQNNGV. The germline V and J ends were trimmed by 6 bases and 4 bases, with 9 bases remaining between them. The CDR3 contains 13 residues.

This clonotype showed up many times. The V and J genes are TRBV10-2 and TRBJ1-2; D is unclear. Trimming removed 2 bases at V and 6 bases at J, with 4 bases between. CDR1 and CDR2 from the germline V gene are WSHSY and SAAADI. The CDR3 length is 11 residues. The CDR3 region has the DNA TGCGCCAGCAGTGAGAGCAATGGCTACACCTTC. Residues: CASSESNGYTF.

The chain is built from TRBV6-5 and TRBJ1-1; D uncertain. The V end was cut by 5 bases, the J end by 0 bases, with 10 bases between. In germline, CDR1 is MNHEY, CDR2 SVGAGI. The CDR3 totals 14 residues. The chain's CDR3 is CASSEVTLNTEAFF. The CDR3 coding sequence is TGTGCCAGCAGTGAAGTCACATTGAACACTGAAGCTTTCTTT.

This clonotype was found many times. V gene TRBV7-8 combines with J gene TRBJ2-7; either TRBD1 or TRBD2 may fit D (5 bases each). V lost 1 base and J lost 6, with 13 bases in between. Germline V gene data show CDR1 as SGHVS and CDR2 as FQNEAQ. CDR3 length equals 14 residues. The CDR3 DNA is TGTGCCAGCAGCTTAGACACCGGGGCGGGCGAGCAGTACTTC. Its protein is CASSLDTGAGEQYF.

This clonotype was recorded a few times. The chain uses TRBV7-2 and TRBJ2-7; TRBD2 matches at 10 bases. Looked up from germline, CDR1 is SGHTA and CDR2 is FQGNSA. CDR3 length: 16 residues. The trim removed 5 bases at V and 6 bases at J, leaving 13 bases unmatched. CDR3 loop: CASSQAGLAGASEQYF. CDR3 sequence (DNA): TGTGCCAGCAGCCAAGCGGGTCTAGCGGGGGCGAGCGAGCAGTACTTC.

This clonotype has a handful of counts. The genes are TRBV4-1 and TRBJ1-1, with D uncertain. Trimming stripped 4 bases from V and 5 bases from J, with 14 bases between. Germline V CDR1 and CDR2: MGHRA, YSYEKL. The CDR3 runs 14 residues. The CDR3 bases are TGCGCCAGCAGCCCGGGAGTTGGCAAGACTGAAGCTTTCTTT. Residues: CASSPGVGKTEAFF.

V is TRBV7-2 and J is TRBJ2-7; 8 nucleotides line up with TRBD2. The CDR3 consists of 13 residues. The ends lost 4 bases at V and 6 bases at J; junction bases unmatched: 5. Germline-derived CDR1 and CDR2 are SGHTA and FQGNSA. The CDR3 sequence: CASSSVAGGEQYF. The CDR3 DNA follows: TGTGCCAGCAGCTCAGTCGCGGGAGGCGAGCAGTACTTC.

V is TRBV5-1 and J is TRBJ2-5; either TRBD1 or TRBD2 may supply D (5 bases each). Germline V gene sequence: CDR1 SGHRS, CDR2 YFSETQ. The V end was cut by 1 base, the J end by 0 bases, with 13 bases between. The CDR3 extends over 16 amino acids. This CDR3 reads CASSLRPRDHQETQYF. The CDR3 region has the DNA TGCGCCAGCAGCTTGAGGCCACGGGACCACCAAGAGACCCAGTACTTC. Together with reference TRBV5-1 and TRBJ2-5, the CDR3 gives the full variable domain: KAGVTQTPRYLIKTRGQQVTLSCSPISGHRSVSWYQQTPGQGLQFLFEYFSETQRNKGNFPGRFSGRQFSNSRSEMNVSTLELGDSALYLCASSLRPRDHQETQYFGPGTRLLVL.

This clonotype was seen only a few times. DNA of the CDR3: TGTGCCAGCAGCGGCTCGGGACTAGCTATCGAGACCCAGTACTTC. This translates into CASSGSGLAIETQYF. V gene TRBV9 combines with J gene TRBJ2-5, with 9 nucleotides matching TRBD2. After removal of 3 bases from V and 5 bases from J, the junction contained 8 bases not matched to a gene. The germline V gene has CDR1 SGDLS and CDR2 YYNGEE. CDR3 length: 15 amino acids. The full variable domain, completed using reference TRBV9 and TRBJ2-5, is DSGVTQTPKHLITATGQRVTLRCSPRSGDLSVYWYQQSLDQGLQFLIQYYNGEERAKGNILERFSAQQFPDLHSELNLSSLELGDSALYFCASSGSGLAIETQYFGPGTRLLVL.

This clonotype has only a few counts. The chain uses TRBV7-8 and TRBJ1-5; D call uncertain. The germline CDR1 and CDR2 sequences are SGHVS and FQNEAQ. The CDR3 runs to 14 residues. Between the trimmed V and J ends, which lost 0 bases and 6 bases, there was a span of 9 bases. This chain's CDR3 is CASSLAPGGQPQHF. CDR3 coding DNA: TGTGCCAGCAGCTTAGCGCCAGGAGGTCAGCCCCAGCATTTT.

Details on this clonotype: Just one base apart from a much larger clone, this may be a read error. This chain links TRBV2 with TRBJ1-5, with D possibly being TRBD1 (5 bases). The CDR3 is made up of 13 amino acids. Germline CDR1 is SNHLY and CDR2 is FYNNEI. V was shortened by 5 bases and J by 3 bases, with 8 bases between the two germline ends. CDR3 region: CASSTGHNQPQHF. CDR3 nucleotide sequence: TGTGCCAGCAGTACGGGGCACAATCAGCCCCAGCATTTT.